The 5 T cell receptor beta chains listed next were all sequenced from one sample in a study of CD4 T cells in relation to SARS-CoV-2 and coronaviruses. The data were produced by immunoSEQ multiplex PCR, yet TCRdb's version contains in-frame clones alone and is incomplete. Among some 65,000 clones listed, around 86% were seen once. CD4+ T cells from unexposed donors were obtained before the COVID-19 pandemic (2011-2018). Sequencing used memory CD4+ T cells from PBMCs. These receptors originate from a human donor in good health.

This clone was recorded once. This chain uses TRBV21-1 with TRBJ2-1. TRBV21-1 is described as a pseudogene. The CDR3 covers 16 residues. The CDR3 region is CASSNSGTDNYNEQFF. The CDR3 DNA is TGTGCCAGCAGCAATTCCGGGACGGATAACTACAATGAGCAGTTCTTC.

The V call is TRBV9, the J call TRBJ1-3; D is unclear. The CDR3 is 13 residues long. V lost 0 bases and J lost 6, with 7 bases in between. Germline CDR1 SGDLS, CDR2 YYNGEE. For the CDR3, the DNA is TGTGCCAGCAGCGTAGGACGGCTAAACACCATATATTTT. It is translated as CASSVGRLNTIYF.

The V and J genes are TRBV3-1 (or the pseudogene TRBV3-2) and TRBJ1-2; D is unresolved. V was clipped by 4 bases and J by 0 bases, with 12 bases between them. CDR1 and CDR2 (germline): LGHDT, YNNKEL (reference sequence). The CDR3 runs to 15 residues. The CDR3: CASSRSERSNYGYTF. CDR3 nucleotides: TGTGCCAGCAGCCGGTCGGAGCGATCTAACTATGGCTACACCTTC.

The chain is built from TRBV3-1 (or the pseudogene TRBV3-2) and TRBJ2-7; 11 bases are shared with TRBD1. J gave up 2 bases and V 4 bases, and 4 bases lay outside the gene matches. The length of the CDR3 is 15 residues. The V gene's germline CDR1 is LGHDT and CDR2 YNNKEL (reference sequence). The CDR3 DNA reads TGTGCCAGCAGCCCCGGGACAGGGGGTCCCTACGAGCAGTACTTC. Its protein is CASSPGTGGPYEQYF.

The genes are TRBV2 and TRBJ2-5; 12 bases match TRBD2. This CDR3 contains 16 residues. After removal of 6 bases from V and 3 bases from J, the junction contained 8 bases not matched to a gene. Germline CDR1 SNHLY, CDR2 FYNNEI. The CDR3 DNA follows: TGTGCCAGCAGCTGGACTAGCGGGACCTCCAAAGAGACCCAGTACTTC. Its protein is CASSWTSGTSKETQYF.